This TCR beta chain was sequenced during a study of T-cell reconstitution after alpha-beta-depleted transplantation in children. Overall study findings and caveats: The authors attributed T-cell counts and diversity one year after transplant mostly to newly produced T cells. As was reported, about two months after transplant, alpha-beta T cells came from several hundred expanded graft clones.

This clonotype came up many times. Its antigen is undetermined. Unique molecular identifiers were incorporated into the prepared TCRbeta library. TCRdb fed the PCR reads into MiXCR, producing one record per CDR3 protein. The sample carries about 290,000 distinct CDR3 sequences, nearly 8% recorded once. Germline values: CDR1 SEHNR, CDR2 FQNEAQ (reference sequence). The CDR3 covers 17 residues. The V and J ends lost 4 bases and 9 bases, in that order; junction bases with no gene match: 14. This sequence was found in a female patient aged 2-9 years who had a stem cell transplant for Fanconi anemia, so the T cells may come from the graft donor. This chain connects TRBV7-9 to TRBJ2-1, with 11 bases matching TRBD2. Sequencing was performed on peripheral blood, taken 360 days after TCRalphabeta/CD19-depleted stem cell transplant. This CDR3 reads CASSSSYSGREGGEQFF. The CDR3 nucleotides are TGTGCCAGCAGCTCCTCCTATAGCGGGAGGGAGGGGGGTGAGCAGTTCTTC.